This T cell receptor beta chain was recorded in a study of cytomegalovirus exposure and HLA in healthy donors. Trimming pared 5 bases from V and 1 base from J, leaving 14 bases between. Germline CDR1 MNHEY, CDR2 SMNVEV (reference sequence). The CDR3 is 15 amino acids. A note on this clone: Its antigen is not known.

General study points: The study listed approximately 160 cytomegalovirus-associated TCR beta chains.

PCR used 60 Vbeta primers and 13 Jbeta primers. TCRdb's copy holds only in-frame clones and misses some; the assay was immunoSEQ multiplex PCR. The repertoire holds roughly 100,000 clones, roughly three quarters seen once, with 8.5% to 10% in the top ten. Sequencing was done on a sample of PBMCs. This chain links TRBV27 with TRBJ2-5; possibly TRBD1 for D (6 bases). The receptor's source is a male donor in good health and CMV-seropositive. CDR3 coding DNA: TGTGCCAGCAGTAGAAAACAGGGTAGCCAAGAGACCCAGTACTTC. Amino acid sequence: CASSRKQGSQETQYF.